This note documents a single T cell receptor (beta chain) sequence. This CDR3 comprises 15 residues. V shed 4 bases and J shed 6 bases, with 18 bases lying between them. The germline V gene encodes CDR1 MDHEN and CDR2 SYDVKM. The sample originates from a study of shared clonotypes between healthy human individuals. The table came from immunoSEQ multiplex PCR; TCRdb's copy has only in-frame clones and leaves some out. This sample carries about 960,000 clones, over 60% of them seen once, and the ten largest clones take over 1.3%. The sample comprised memory CD4+ T cells sorted from blood. Subset described: CD45RA-negative fraction. The sequence was obtained from a man aged 18 to 35 in good health. The chain has TRBV28 and TRBJ1-1; possible D gene TRBD1, 5 bases. DNA of the CDR3: TGTGCCAGCAGTTCCCAACAGGCCCCCGGGCCTGAAGCTTTCTTT. Its translation is CASSSQQAPGPEAFF.